This TCR beta chain was observed in a study of metastatic and nonmetastatic thyroid tumors. TCRdb reprocessed the PCR reads via MiXCR. The data show about 24,000 clones, 20% to 25% seen once. This clone was seen at least ten times. As yet, its antigen is unknown. The entire patient cohort was treatment-naive prior to thyroid surgery. Overall study findings and caveats: Malignant thyroid tumors reportedly exceeded benign nodules significantly in TCR beta diversity, with the difference appearing in blood and tumor.

From germline, CDR1 is MNHEY and CDR2 SVGAGI. V gave up 2 bases and J gave up 0 bases, with 8 bases separating them. This CDR3 is built from 15 residues. This sequence was found in a male donor with papillary thyroid cancer or a benign thyroid nodule (not recorded which). Some clones in this sample may be carry-over from other donors' samples. This sequence joins TRBV6-5 and TRBJ2-1, with D hard to call. Sequencing was performed on blood. CDR3 nucleotide sequence: TGTGCCAGCAGTTACAGAGGAACCTCCTACAATGAGCAGTTCTTC. This codes for CASSYRGTSYNEQFF.